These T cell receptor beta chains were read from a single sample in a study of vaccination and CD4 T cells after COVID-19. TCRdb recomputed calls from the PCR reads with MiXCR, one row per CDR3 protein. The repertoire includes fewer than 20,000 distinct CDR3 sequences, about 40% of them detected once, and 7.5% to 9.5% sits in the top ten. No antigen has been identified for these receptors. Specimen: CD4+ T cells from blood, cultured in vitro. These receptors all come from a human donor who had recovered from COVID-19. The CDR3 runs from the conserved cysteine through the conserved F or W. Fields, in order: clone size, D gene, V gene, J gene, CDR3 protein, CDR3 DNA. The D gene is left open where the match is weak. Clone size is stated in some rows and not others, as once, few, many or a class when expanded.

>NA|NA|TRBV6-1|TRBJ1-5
CASSELTGANQPQHF
TGTGCCAGCAGTGAACTGACAGGAGCGAATCAGCCCCAGCATTTT
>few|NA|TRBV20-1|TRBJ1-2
CSARDHGRGVYGYTF
TGCAGTGCTAGAGATCATGGGAGGGGGGTTTATGGCTACACCTTC
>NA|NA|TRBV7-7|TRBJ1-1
CASSPLPTTEAFF
TGTGCTAGCAGCCCACTGCCGACAACTGAAGCTTTCTTT
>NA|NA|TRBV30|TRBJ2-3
CAWSTEADTQYF
TGTGCCTGGAGTACAGAAGCAGATACGCAGTATTTT
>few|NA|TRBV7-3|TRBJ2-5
CASSSNRGQGHGGETQYF
TGTGCCAGCAGCTCAAATCGGGGGCAGGGCCACGGTGGGGAGACCCAGTACTTC
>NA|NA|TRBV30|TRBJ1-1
CACHNREAFF
TGTGCCTGTCATAACAGGGAAGCTTTCTTT
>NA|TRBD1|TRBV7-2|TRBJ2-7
CASSSGQAAGVYEQYF
TGTGCCAGCAGCTCAGGACAGGCCGCGGGCGTGTACGAGCAGTACTTC
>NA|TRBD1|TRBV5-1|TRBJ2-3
CASSSTGKLADKQYF
TGCGCCAGCAGCTCGACAGGGAAACTCGCAGATAAGCAGTATTTT
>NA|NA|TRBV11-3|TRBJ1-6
CASSQSSYNSPLHF
TGTGCCAGCAGCCAGAGCTCCTATAATTCACCCCTCCACTTT
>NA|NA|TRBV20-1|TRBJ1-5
CSASDTGLAQPQHF
TGCAGTGCTAGCGATACAGGGTTGGCTCAGCCCCAGCATTTT
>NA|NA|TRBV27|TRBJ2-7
CASSLRGYHEQYF
TGTGCCAGCAGTTTACGGGGGTATCACGAGCAGTACTTC
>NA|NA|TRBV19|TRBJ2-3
CASSVGDTQYF
TGTGCCAGTAGTGTCGGAGATACGCAGTATTTT
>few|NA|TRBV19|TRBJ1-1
CASRSQGWNTEAFF
TGTGCCAGTAGAAGCCAGGGATGGAACACTGAAGCTTTCTTT
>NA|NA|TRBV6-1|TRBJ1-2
CASSNGQGPANYGYTF
TGTGCCAGCAGCAACGGCCAGGGCCCAGCTAACTATGGCTACACCTTC
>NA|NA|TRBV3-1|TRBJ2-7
CASSQVITSEQYF
TGTGCCAGCAGCCAAGTCATTACTAGCGAGCAGTACTTC
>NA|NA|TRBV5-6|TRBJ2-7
CASSLSRSWHYEQYF
TGTGCCAGCAGCTTGTCCAGGAGCTGGCACTACGAGCAGTACTTC
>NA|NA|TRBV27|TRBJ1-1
CASSLLYTEAFF
TGTGCCAGCAGTTTACTATACACTGAAGCTTTCTTT
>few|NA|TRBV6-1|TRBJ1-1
CASSPPDTEAFF
TGTGCCAGCAGCCCCCCGGACACTGAAGCTTTCTTT
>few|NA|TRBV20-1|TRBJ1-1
CSAQYANTEAFF
TGCAGTGCCCAATACGCGAACACTGAAGCTTTCTTT
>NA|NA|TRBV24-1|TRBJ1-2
CATSDYGYTF
TGTGCCACCAGTGATTACGGCTACACCTTC
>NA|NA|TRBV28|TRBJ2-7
CASSLVEREQYF
TGTGCCAGCAGTTTAGTAGAACGCGAGCAGTACTTC
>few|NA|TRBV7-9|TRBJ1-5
CASSLDGGLNQPQHF
TGTGCCAGCAGCTTAGACGGGGGGTTAAATCAGCCCCAGCATTTT
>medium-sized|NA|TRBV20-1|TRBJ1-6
CSARDFLQDSPLHF
TGCAGTGCTAGGGACTTTCTCCAGGATTCACCCCTCCACTTT
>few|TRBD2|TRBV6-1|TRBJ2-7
CASSERETYEQYF
TGTGCCAGCAGTGAGCGGGAGACCTACGAGCAGTACTTC
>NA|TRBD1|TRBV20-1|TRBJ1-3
CSANAGTGSGNTIYF
TGCAGTGCCAACGCCGGGACAGGCTCTGGAAACACCATATATTTT
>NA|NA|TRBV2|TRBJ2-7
CASRWTGSYEQYF
TGTGCCAGCAGATGGACTGGATCTTACGAGCAGTACTTC
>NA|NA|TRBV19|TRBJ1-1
CASSLSGQLNTEAFF
TGTGCCAGTAGTCTGTCAGGACAGTTGAACACTGAAGCTTTCTTT
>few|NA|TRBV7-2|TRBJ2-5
CASSRGLLGRETQYF
TGTGCCAGCAGCCGTGGACTTCTCGGAAGGGAGACCCAGTACTTC
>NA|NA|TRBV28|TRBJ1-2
CASSQGTYGYTF
TGTGCCAGCAGTCAAGGGACCTATGGCTACACCTTC
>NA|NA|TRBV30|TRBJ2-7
CAWNFRGPGYEQYF
TGTGCCTGGAACTTCCGGGGCCCCGGCTACGAGCAGTACTTC
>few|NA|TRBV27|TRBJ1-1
CASSRTALRGAEAFF
TGTGCCAGCAGTAGGACCGCGCTGAGGGGGGCTGAAGCTTTCTTT
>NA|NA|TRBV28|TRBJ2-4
CASTAKNIQYF
TGTGCCAGCACCGCCAAAAACATTCAGTACTTC
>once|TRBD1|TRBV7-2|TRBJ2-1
CASSLTRDRAFKFF
TGTGCCAGCAGCTTAACCCGTGACAGGGCTTTTAAGTTCTTC
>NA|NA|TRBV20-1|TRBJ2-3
CSASGGRGSTDTQYF
TGCAGTGCTAGTGGGGGGAGAGGGAGCACAGATACGCAGTATTTT
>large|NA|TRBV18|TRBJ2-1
CASSPLHGKEQFF
TGTGCCAGCTCACCGCTCCACGGCAAGGAGCAGTTCTTC
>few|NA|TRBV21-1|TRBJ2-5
CASSAGSWETQYF
TGTGCCAGCAGCGCTGGGAGTTGGGAGACCCAGTACTTC
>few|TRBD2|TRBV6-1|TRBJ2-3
CASNPLLAGDTDTQYF
TGTGCCAGCAATCCGTTACTAGCGGGAGATACAGATACGCAGTATTTT
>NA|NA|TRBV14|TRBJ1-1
CASSQQTFSGEAFF
TGTGCCAGCAGCCAACAAACCTTCAGCGGTGAAGCTTTCTTT
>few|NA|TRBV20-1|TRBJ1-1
CSARDSRRSLATEAFF
TGCAGTGCTAGAGATTCCCGCCGGAGCCTTGCTACTGAAGCTTTCTTT
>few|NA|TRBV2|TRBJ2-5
CASARETQYF
TGTGCCAGCGCAAGAGAGACCCAGTACTTC
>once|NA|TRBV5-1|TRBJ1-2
CASSSGGDPYNGYTF
TGCGCCAGCAGTTCGGGAGGCGACCCGTACAATGGCTACACCTTC
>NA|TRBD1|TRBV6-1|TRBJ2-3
CATGEGQGADTQYF
TGTGCCACCGGGGAGGGACAGGGGGCAGATACGCAGTATTTT
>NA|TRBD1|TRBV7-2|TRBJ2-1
CASSARDRGNEQFF
TGTGCCAGCAGCGCACGGGACAGGGGGAATGAGCAGTTCTTC
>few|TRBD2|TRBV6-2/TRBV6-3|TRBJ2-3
CASSVHTSGIDTQYF
TGTGCCAGCAGTGTCCACACTAGCGGGATAGATACGCAGTATTTT
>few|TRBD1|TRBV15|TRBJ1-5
CATSYGRPGRGPSNQPQHF
TGTGCCACCAGCTATGGTCGACCGGGCAGGGGGCCTAGCAATCAGCCCCAGCATTTT
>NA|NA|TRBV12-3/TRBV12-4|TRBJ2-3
CASSGSFDTQYF
TGTGCCAGCAGCGGGAGTTTCGATACGCAGTATTTT